The present TCR beta chain was sequenced within a study of T cells in Graves' hyperthyroidism and ophthalmopathy. Findings and limits, study-wide: Peripheral blood also featured most of the thyroid clonotypes expanded above 0.001.

This clonotype was found many times. As yet, its antigen is unknown. Amplification of TCR beta CDR3 regions used RNA as the template. First-round RT-PCR with HTBI primers amplified the TCR CDR3 region. TCRdb reprocessed the multiplex PCR reads with MiXCR, giving one entry per CDR3 protein. Of around 380,000 distinct CDR3 sequences detected, approximately 12% appear once; the ten largest clones hold less than 25%. Germline CDR1 SGHRS, CDR2 YFSETQ. CDR3 length: 14 amino acids. Trimming removed 4 bases at V and 3 bases at J, with 14 bases between. The sample was blood. V gene TRBV5-1 combines with J gene TRBJ2-7; possible D gene TRBD1, 6 bases. The TCR originated in a man aged 30 to 45 with Graves' hyperthyroidism that later progressed to Graves' ophthalmopathy. CDR3 sequence reads: CASSGVGRGYEQYF. CDR3 DNA sequence: TGCGCCAGCAGCGGGGTTGGCAGGGGCTACGAGCAGTACTTC. Looking up the rest from reference TRBV5-1 and TRBJ2-7 gives the full variable domain: KAGVTQTPRYLIKTRGQQVTLSCSPISGHRSVSWYQQTPGQGLQFLFEYFSETQRNKGNFPGRFSGRQFSNSRSEMNVSTLELGDSALYLCASSGVGRGYEQYFGPGTRLTVT.